Listed here are 12 T cell receptor beta chains from one sample, sequenced in a study of patients and donors after allogeneic stem cell transplantation. TCRdb processed the RT-PCR reads anew with MiXCR; each CDR3 protein has one entry. Altogether several thousand distinct CDR3 sequences are present, around 24% being singletons, with the ten largest covering 15% to 20%. Sequencing was done on a sample of blood, either unsorted or a sorted T cell fraction (not recorded which). These receptors came from a human donor who was either an allogeneic HSCT recipient or a stem cell or donor lymphocyte infusion donor (not recorded which). It is not recorded whose cells these are; they may come from a transplant donor.

The chain carries TRBV6-2 or TRBV6-3 and TRBJ2-3; 9 bases fit TRBD1. The V segment lost 2 bases and the J segment 3 bases; nucleotides outside the gene matches: 6. Germline V lookup: CDR1 MNHEY, CDR2 SVGEGT. The CDR3 covers 16 residues. Written as DNA, the CDR3 is TGTGCCAGCAGTTACGGACAGGGGCGAGGTACAGATACGCAGTATTTT. Residues: CASSYGQGRGTDTQYF.

The chain has TRBV11-2 and TRBJ2-1; D gene unclear. V was clipped by 5 bases and J by 7 bases, with 15 bases between them. This CDR3 comprises 14 residues. Germline-derived CDR1 and CDR2 are SGHAT and FQNNGV. CDR3 DNA: TGTGCCAGCAGCGCCGGACGCCTGGAGAATGAGCAGTTCTTC. Its translation: CASSAGRLENEQFF.

This clonotype was observed a single time. The V gene is TRBV5-1, the J gene TRBJ1-2; D is unresolved. This CDR3 contains 12 residues. Germline CDR1 is SGHRS and CDR2 is YFSETQ. Trimming took off 0 bases at V and 7 bases at J, with 7 bases between the two ends. As DNA, the CDR3 is TGCGCCAGCAGCTTGGATCGGAGTGGCTACACCTTC. Its translation: CASSLDRSGYTF.

The V call is TRBV4-3, the J call TRBJ2-2; D is uncertain. Germline CDR1 reads LGHNA; CDR2 reads YSLEER. V lost 0 bases and J lost 3, with 8 bases in between. The CDR3 runs 15 residues. This chain's CDR3 is CASSQDELYTGELFF. The DNA for the CDR3 is TGCGCCAGCAGCCAAGATGAACTTTACACCGGGGAGCTGTTTTTT.

The chain links TRBV11-1 to TRBJ1-2, with D possibly matching TRBD1 (6 bases). Germline CDR1 is SGHAT and CDR2 is FQDESV (reference sequence). The V end was cut by 4 bases, the J end by 5 bases, with 11 bases between. The CDR3 contains 13 residues. CDR3 in amino acids: CASSSDRRYGYTF. CDR3 nucleotides: TGTGCCAGCAGCTCCGACAGGAGATATGGCTACACCTTC.

This clonotype has only a few counts. The V gene is TRBV5-5, the J gene TRBJ2-1, with 7 bases fitting TRBD1. This CDR3 region has 16 residues. Germline CDR1 SGHKS, CDR2 YYEKEE (reference sequence). V was clipped by 4 bases and J by 3 bases; unmatched bases: 10. The CDR3 DNA reads TGTGCCAGCAGCCCCGATTGGGGACAGCTCTACAATGAGCAGTTCTTC. Translating it yields CASSPDWGQLYNEQFF.

This clonotype was seen a few times. This CDR3 reads CASGQGARETQYF. CDR3 coding DNA: TGCGCCAGCGGCCAGGGCGCACGGGAGACCCAGTACTTC. J is TRBJ2-5 and V is TRBV5-1, with a possible D match to TRBD1 (5 bases). In germline, CDR1 is SGHRS, CDR2 YFSETQ. The CDR3 runs 13 residues. V was shortened by 7 bases and J by 5 bases, with 15 bases between the two germline ends.

The V gene is TRBV3-1, the J gene TRBJ1-6; D unresolved. CDR1 is LGHDT and CDR2 is YNNKEL in the germline V gene (reference sequence). V lost 4 bases and J lost 7, with 11 bases in between. This CDR3 has 14 residues. CDR3 sequence reads: CASSPASRNSPLHF. CDR3 in DNA: TGTGCCAGCAGCCCCGCTTCCAGGAATTCACCCCTCCACTTT.

The table lists this clonotype with a few counts. J is TRBJ1-2 and V is TRBV19; no reliable D call. CDR3 length equals 11 residues. Between the trimmed V and J ends, which lost 7 bases and 5 bases, there was a span of 8 bases. Germline CDR1 LNHDA, CDR2 SQIVND (reference sequence). The CDR3 protein is CASISGYGYTF. Written as DNA, the CDR3 is TGTGCCAGTATTTCTGGATATGGCTACACCTTC.

The chain links TRBV7-9 to TRBJ2-2; TRBD1 or TRBD2 may be the D gene (5 bases each). The germline V and J ends were trimmed by 5 bases and 4 bases, with 14 bases remaining between them. Germline loops: CDR1 SEHNR, CDR2 FQNEAQ (reference sequence). This CDR3 has 15 residues. The CDR3 loop is CASSPRGDRTGELFF. CDR3 DNA sequence: TGTGCCAGCAGCCCCCGTGGGGACCGCACCGGGGAGCTGTTTTTT.

The chain carries TRBV20-1 and TRBJ1-3; D unresolved. The CDR3 sequence is 12 residues long. The ends were cut back, 1 base at V and 2 bases at J, with 3 bases in the middle. CDR1 is DFQATT and CDR2 is SNEGSKA in the germline V gene (reference sequence). CDR3 sequence reads: CSARGAGNTIYF. As DNA, the CDR3 is TGCAGTGCTAGAGGGGCTGGAAACACCATATATTTT.

This clonotype was counted only a few times. This sequence joins TRBV6-1 and TRBJ1-5, with a weak D call TRBD1 (5 bases). CDR3 length equals 14 residues. Germline lookup yields CDR1 MNHNS and CDR2 SASEGT. Trimming took 1 base from V and 5 from J, leaving 9 bases between them. The CDR3 spells CASSEGRGHQPQHF. The CDR3 coding sequence is TGTGCCAGCAGTGAAGGTAGGGGCCATCAGCCCCAGCATTTT.